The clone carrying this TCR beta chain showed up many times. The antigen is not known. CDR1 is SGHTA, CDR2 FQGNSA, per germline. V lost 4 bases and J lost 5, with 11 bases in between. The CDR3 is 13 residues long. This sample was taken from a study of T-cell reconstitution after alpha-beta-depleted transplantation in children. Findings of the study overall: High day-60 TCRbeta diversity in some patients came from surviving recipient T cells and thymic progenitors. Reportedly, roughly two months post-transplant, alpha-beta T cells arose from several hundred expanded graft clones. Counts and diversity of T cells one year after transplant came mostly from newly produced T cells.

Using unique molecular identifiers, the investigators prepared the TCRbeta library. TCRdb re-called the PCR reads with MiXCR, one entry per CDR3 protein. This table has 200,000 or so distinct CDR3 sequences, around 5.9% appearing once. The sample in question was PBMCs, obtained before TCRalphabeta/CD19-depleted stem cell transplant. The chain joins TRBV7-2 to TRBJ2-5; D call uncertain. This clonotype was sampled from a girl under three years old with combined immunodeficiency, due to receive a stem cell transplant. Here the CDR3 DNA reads TGTGCCAGCAGCTCACCTTTAATGGAGACCCAGTACTTC. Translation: CASSSPLMETQYF.